The 12 T cell receptor beta chains listed next were all sequenced from one sample in a study of T-cell memory formation after mild COVID-19. TCRdb called the 5' RACE reads again in MiXCR, with one record for every CDR3 protein. The top ten clones hold around 12% of a sample with under 450,000 distinct CDR3 sequences, 20% to 25% of them seen once. Material: PBMCs or a T cell subset sorted from them (not recorded which). The receptor set was obtained from an adult woman who had mild COVID-19 (a few samples of this study predate the infection). Cell type and time point are not known.

The chain couples TRBV7-2 to TRBJ2-3; TRBD1 is a possible D gene (6 bases). The CDR3 runs 16 residues. The germline V and J ends were trimmed by 5 bases and 3 bases, with 18 bases remaining between them. Germline loops: CDR1 SGHTA, CDR2 FQGNSA. The CDR3 sequence: CASSRTQGLGTDTQYF. The CDR3, as DNA: TGTGCCAGCAGCCGAACACAGGGTTTGGGAACAGATACGCAGTATTTT.

This chain connects TRBV19 to TRBJ2-1; D is unresolved. CDR3 size: 11 residues. Germline V gives CDR1 LNHDA, CDR2 SQIVND (reference sequence). Trimming took off 6 bases at V and 6 bases at J, with 6 bases between the two ends. The CDR3, as DNA: TGTGCCAGTAGGGATGGCAATGAGCAGTTCTTC. Translation gives CASRDGNEQFF.

This clonotype was counted a few times. The chain has TRBV12-3 or TRBV12-4 and TRBJ1-6; D is perhaps TRBD1 (5 bases). The V gene lost 3 bases and the J gene lost 8 bases, with 14 bases spanning the gap. The CDR3 runs 15 residues. This CDR3 reads CASSFGHRDHSPLHF. For the CDR3, the DNA is TGTGCCAGCAGTTTCGGCCATCGGGACCATTCACCCCTCCACTTT.

The gene calls are TRBV5-4 and TRBJ1-6; possible D gene TRBD1, 6 bases. The length of the CDR3 is 17 residues. Germline CDR1 SGHNT, CDR2 YYREEE (reference sequence). V gave up 4 bases and J gave up 6 bases, with 20 bases separating them. As DNA, the CDR3 is TGTGCCAGCAGCCAAGGGGCCCTGACAGGCGCTAATTCACCCCTCCACTTT. As protein: CASSQGALTGANSPLHF.

This clonotype was seen a few times. The rearrangement links TRBV20-1 to TRBJ2-1, with TRBD1 matching 8 bases. This CDR3 contains 14 residues. Germline CDR1 and CDR2: DFQATT and SNEGSKA (reference sequence). Trimming at V came to 3 bases and at J to 5 bases, leaving 6 bases not matched to a gene. This CDR3 is CSARPGTGNNEQFF. CDR3 DNA: TGCAGTGCTAGGCCCGGGACAGGTAACAATGAGCAGTTCTTC.

V and J are TRBV7-2 and TRBJ2-5; D gene unclear. The length of the CDR3 is 13 residues. Germline CDR1 is SGHTA and CDR2 is FQGNSA. V was clipped by 1 base and J by 4 bases, with 7 bases between them. The DNA of the CDR3 is TGTGCCAGCAGCTTAGAGATTCTAGAGACCCAGTACTTC. It is translated as CASSLEILETQYF.

In this sample, this clonotype turned up a few times. The genes are TRBV20-1 and TRBJ2-1; 8 nucleotides align to TRBD2. This CDR3 comprises 14 residues. CDR1 and CDR2 (germline): DFQATT, SNEGSKA (reference sequence). V trimming: 2 bases; J trimming: 6 bases; junction bases outside the gene matches: 6. The CDR3 protein is CSARSLGGGNEQFF. In nucleotides, the CDR3 is TGCAGTGCTAGATCCCTCGGGGGGGGCAATGAGCAGTTCTTC.

This clonotype was observed a handful of times. J is TRBJ1-1 and V is TRBV10-3, with a weak D call TRBD1 (5 bases). V lost 2 bases and J 7 bases, leaving 17 bases between the germline ends. The CDR3 runs 15 residues. Germline lookup yields CDR1 ENHRY and CDR2 SYGVKD. CDR3 sequence: CAISEPGTVGGEAFF. Written as DNA, the CDR3 is TGTGCCATCAGTGAGCCGGGGACCGTTGGGGGTGAAGCTTTCTTT.

This chain connects TRBV6-6 to TRBJ2-5; D gene ambiguous. Germline assignment: CDR1 MNHNY and CDR2 SVGAGI (reference sequence). The CDR3 totals 16 residues. V lost 1 base and J lost 0, with 12 bases in between. CDR3 sequence (DNA): TGTGCCAGCAGTTACTACGGGCAGACTTACCAAGAGACCCAGTACTTC. Encoded protein: CASSYYGQTYQETQYF.

This clonotype showed up just a few times. This chain links TRBV30 with TRBJ1-1; D uncertain. Germline CDR1 GTSNPN, CDR2 SVGIG (reference sequence). The CDR3 consists of 13 residues. V was cut by 0 bases and J by 3 bases, with 8 bases left in between. This CDR3 reads CAWSVVGDTEAFF. CDR3 DNA: TGTGCCTGGAGTGTTGTAGGCGACACTGAAGCTTTCTTT.

This clonotype was seen many times. The chain couples TRBV11-2 to TRBJ2-7; 9 nucleotides align to TRBD1. Germline V gives CDR1 SGHAT, CDR2 FQNNGV. This CDR3 has 14 residues. V dropped 4 bases and J dropped 2; count of bases not matched to a gene: 3. CDR3 in amino acids: CASSSGQGTYEQYF. As DNA, the CDR3 is TGTGCCAGCAGCTCGGGACAGGGTACCTACGAGCAGTACTTC.

The count of this clonotype is one. At one end the junction does not follow the germline gene, possibly because of a read error. J is TRBJ1-3 and V is TRBV12-3 or TRBV12-4; D remains unclear. This CDR3 comprises 16 residues. The CDR3 reads CASTIAHLTSGDTIYF. In nucleotides, the CDR3 is TGTGCCAGCACCATCGCCCACCTCACCTCTGGAGACACCATATATTTT.